This T cell receptor (beta chain) was recorded in a study of vaccination and CD4 T cells after COVID-19. Sample treatment: roughly 11-day PBMC culture with coronavirus spike peptide pools or control peptides (ViraFEST assay). Harvesting of the unexposed donor's CD4+ T cells predated the COVID-19 pandemic (2011-2018). Antigen-specific T cells were expanded with peptide pools by ViraFEST, and TCRs were then sequenced. The germline gives CDR1 MNHEY, CDR2 SVGEGT. Deletions cut 5 bases from V and 7 bases from J, with 21 bases between. The CDR3 is 15 amino acids. Concerning this clonotype: Its target is unknown.

An Oncomine TCR Beta short-read assay was used to sequence the DNA from cultured CD4+ T cells. The template was genomic DNA from cultured CD4+ T cells. Via MiXCR, TCRdb re-called the PCR reads, giving one row per CDR3 protein. Of thousands of distinct CDR3 sequences listed, about 28% are singletons. The sample consisted of CD4+ T cells from blood, cultured in vitro. This TCR came from a human donor in good health. V and J are TRBV6-2 or TRBV6-3 and TRBJ2-7; the D gene is possibly TRBD1 (5 bases). The CDR3 coding sequence is TGTGCCAGCAGTGCCCCCAGGGTGCGACCCGGGGAGCAGTACTTC. Its protein is CASSAPRVRPGEQYF.